The 27 T cell receptor beta chains in this list originate from one sample, sequenced in a study of T cell responses to AZD1222 COVID-19 vaccine. The protocol was immunoSEQ multiplex PCR, while the TCRdb copy is restricted to in-frame clones and leaves out a portion. The sample comprises roughly 100,000 clones, roughly nine tenths of which are singletons, and around 1.5% rests with the top ten. The specimen was peripheral blood, collected on day 0 of AZD1222 vaccination. These receptors originate from an adult in good health.

The CDR3 region has the DNA TGTGCCAGCAGCTCTGAGATAGGGCCGGCCCCGACTGAAGCTTTCTTT. Its protein is CASSSEIGPAPTEAFF. The chain has TRBV5-8 and TRBJ1-1; D is unresolved. Between the trimmed V and J ends, which lost 3 bases and 5 bases, there was a span of 20 bases. This CDR3 spans 16 amino acids. In germline, CDR1 is SGHTS, CDR2 YDEGEE. The variable domain in full, completed from reference TRBV5-8 and TRBJ1-1, reads EAGVTQSPTHLIKTRGQQATLRCSPISGHTSVYWYQQALGLGLQFLLWYDEGEERNRGNFPPRFSGRQFPNYSSELNVNALELEDSALYLCASSSEIGPAPTEAFFGQGTRLTVV.

The chain combines TRBV29-1 with TRBJ2-1, with 9 bases lining up with TRBD2. With 7 bases clipped from V and 9 bases from J, the junction kept 19 bases outside the gene matches. This CDR3 spans 16 amino acids. Germline values: CDR1 SQVTM, CDR2 ANQGSEA. DNA for the CDR3: TGCAGCGCCTCCCTGAGGGGGCGGGGGGGCTCTCGTGAGCAGTTCTTC. Translation gives CSASLRGRGGSREQFF.

This chain connects TRBV9 to TRBJ1-3, with D hard to call. Germline assignment: CDR1 SGDLS and CDR2 YYNGEE. The CDR3 length is 17 residues. V shed 0 bases and J shed 7 bases, with 20 bases lying between them. Written as DNA, the CDR3 is TGTGCCAGCAGCGTAGTAATCCAGACTCAGGATAGGAACACCATATATTTT. This encodes CASSVVIQTQDRNTIYF.

This clone was picked up one time. The rearrangement joins TRBV10-3 to TRBJ1-3; no clear D. The CDR3 runs 16 residues. Trimming took off 3 bases at V and 0 bases at J, with 12 bases between the two ends. Germline V CDR1 and CDR2: ENHRY, SYGVKD. The CDR3: CAISDSGRRSGNTIYF. As DNA, the CDR3 is TGTGCCATCAGTGACAGTGGACGTCGCTCTGGAAACACCATATATTTT.

The chain couples TRBV11-2 to TRBJ1-4; TRBD1 aligns across 7 bases. CDR3 size: 13 residues. CDR1 and CDR2 from the germline V gene are SGHAT and FQNNGV. Trimming took 1 base from V and 14 from J; bases not matched to a gene: 7. The DNA for the CDR3 is TGTGCCAGCAGCTTAGCCAGGGACAGCCAGCTGTTTTTT. Its protein is CASSLARDSQLFF. The entire variable domain, with the rest obtained from reference TRBV11-2 and TRBJ1-4, is as follows: EAGVAQSPRYKIIEKRQSVAFWCNPISGHATLYWYQQILGQGPKLLIQFQNNGVVDDSQLPKDRFSAERLKGVDSTLKIQPAKLEDSAVYLCASSLARDSQLFFGSGTQLSVL.

The rearrangement uses TRBV27 and TRBJ2-3; D might be TRBD2 (5 bases). Trimming took off 5 bases at V and 0 bases at J, with 9 bases between the two ends. The CDR3 covers 14 residues. CDR1 and CDR2 (germline): MNHEY, SMNVEV (reference sequence). The CDR3: CASSPWTSTDTQYF. DNA of the CDR3: TGTGCCAGCAGTCCATGGACTAGCACAGATACGCAGTATTTT.

The chain has TRBV25-1 and TRBJ1-2; D remains ambiguous. This CDR3 has 13 residues. Germline CDR1 and CDR2: MGHDK and SYGVNS. V was clipped by 6 bases and J by 6 bases, with 14 bases between them. CDR3 coding DNA: TGTGCCAGCAGCGAAACTCTTGTGCATGGCTACACCTTC. This sequence encodes CASSETLVHGYTF.

The gene calls are TRBV5-1 and TRBJ1-6; D not resolved. The germline gives CDR1 SGHRS, CDR2 YFSETQ. V lost 0 bases and J 5 bases, leaving 6 bases between the germline ends. CDR3 length: 14 residues. The CDR3 loop is CASSLGHDNSPLHF. The CDR3, as DNA: TGCGCCAGCAGCTTGGGACATGATAATTCACCCCTCCACTTT.

This chain connects TRBV5-1 to TRBJ2-1, with 12 bases fitting TRBD2. J lost 4 bases, V lost 2 bases, and 4 bases had no gene match. CDR3 length: 16 residues. CDR1 SGHRS and CDR2 YFSETQ come from the germline V gene. This chain's CDR3 is CASSLNLAGGYNEQFF. The CDR3 nucleotides read TGCGCCAGCAGCTTAAACCTAGCGGGGGGGTACAATGAGCAGTTCTTC.

The sample holds a few counts of this clone. The chain combines TRBV5-4 with TRBJ1-2; 7 positions match TRBD1. Germline CDR1 and CDR2: SGHNT and YYREEE (reference sequence). The V segment lost 5 bases and the J segment 4 bases; nucleotides outside the gene matches: 8. The CDR3 extends over 14 amino acids. Here the CDR3 reads CASRIFDRVYGYTF. For the CDR3, the DNA is TGTGCCAGCAGAATCTTTGACAGGGTCTATGGCTACACCTTC.

CDR3 amino acids: CASSLTRTENTEAFF. CDR3 DNA sequence: TGTGCCAGCAGCTTAACGAGGACCGAGAACACTGAAGCTTTCTTT. This sequence joins TRBV7-9 and TRBJ1-1, with D uncertain. Germline V gene data show CDR1 as SEHNR and CDR2 as FQNEAQ (reference sequence). This CDR3 region has 15 residues. The V gene lost 2 bases and the J gene lost 1 base, with 11 bases spanning the gap.

The chain links TRBV9 to TRBJ1-1, with 10 bases identical to TRBD1. CDR1 and CDR2 from the germline V gene are SGDLS and YYNGEE. Trimming cost V 4 bases and J 4 bases; bases outside gene matches: 4. The length of the CDR3 is 14 residues. CDR3 amino acids: CASSPWTGGTEAFF. Written as DNA, the CDR3 is TGTGCCAGCAGCCCTTGGACAGGGGGCACTGAAGCTTTCTTT.

This clone turned up a few times. The genes are TRBV29-1 and TRBJ1-2; a weak D match, TRBD1 (5 bases). Per germline, CDR1 SQVTM and CDR2 ANQGSEA. This CDR3 has 13 amino acids. Deletions cut 7 bases from V and 4 bases from J, with 16 bases between. The CDR3 DNA follows: TGCAGCGCCGCGTTGGGGCAAACCTATGGCTACACCTTC. Amino acid sequence: CSAALGQTYGYTF.

This chain connects TRBV28 to TRBJ2-7, with D maybe TRBD1 (6 bases). This CDR3 has 16 residues. The V gene's germline CDR1 is MDHEN and CDR2 SYDVKM. V lost 5 bases to trimming and J lost 5 bases, with 22 bases between them. The CDR3 here is CASSPPTGSLGHEQYF. The CDR3 nucleotides are TGTGCCAGCAGTCCTCCGACAGGATCTCTCGGCCACGAGCAGTACTTC.

V and J are TRBV7-8 and TRBJ2-1, with D perhaps TRBD1 (5 bases). V lost 2 bases, J lost 8 bases, and 13 bases lay in between. CDR3 length: 14 residues. Germline V gene data show CDR1 as SGHVS and CDR2 as FQNEAQ. For the CDR3, the DNA is TGTGCCAGCAGCTTACGCCCAGGGTGGGATGAGCAGTTCTTC. Its translation is CASSLRPGWDEQFF.

The sample holds a few counts of this clone. This chain connects TRBV7-3 to TRBJ2-2; D is perhaps TRBD1 (6 bases). CDR3 length: 16 amino acids. Trimming stripped 6 bases from V and 2 bases from J, with 16 bases between. The germline CDR1 and CDR2 sequences are SGHTA and FQGTGA. CDR3 amino acids: CASRTHGGRNTGELFF. The CDR3 DNA sequence: TGTGCCAGCAGAACACATGGGGGCAGAAACACCGGGGAGCTGTTTTTT. The variable domain in full, with the rest retrieved from reference TRBV7-3 and TRBJ2-2, is GAGVSQTPSNKVTEKGKYVELRCDPISGHTALYWYRQSLGQGPEFLIYFQGTGAADDSGLPNDRFFAVRPEGSVSTLKIQRTERGDSAVYLCASRTHGGRNTGELFFGEGSRLTVL.

A remark on this clone: The identical CDR3 is also encoded by other nucleotide sequences in the sample. The chain uses TRBV7-3 and TRBJ2-7, with D tentatively TRBD1 or TRBD2 (6 bases each). Trimming pared 1 base from V and 5 bases from J, leaving 18 bases between. The CDR3 is 16 residues long. CDR1 is SGHTA, CDR2 FQGTGA, per germline. CDR3 in amino acids: CASSLRGRGQRDEQYF. The DNA for the CDR3 is TGTGCCAGCAGCTTAAGGGGTCGGGGGCAGCGGGACGAGCAGTACTTC.

This clone has just one count. V usage is TRBV30 and J usage is TRBJ2-1, with a possible D match to TRBD1 (6 bases). V lost 2 bases and J lost 7, with 15 bases in between. The CDR3 is 14 residues long. Germline CDR1 is GTSNPN and CDR2 is SVGIG (reference sequence). CDR3 sequence: CAWSPRVRGNEQFF. CDR3 sequence (DNA): TGTGCCTGGAGTCCAAGGGTCAGGGGTAATGAGCAGTTCTTC.

The rearrangement joins TRBV6-1 to TRBJ1-3, with D perhaps TRBD1 (5 bases). The germline V gene has CDR1 MNHNS and CDR2 SASEGT. Trimming removed 4 bases from V and 4 bases from J, with 29 bases in between. This CDR3 is built from 20 residues. This chain's CDR3 is CASSVFSIGLLGGIGNTIYF. CDR3 coding DNA: TGTGCCAGCAGTGTTTTTTCAATAGGGCTCCTCGGGGGAATCGGAAACACCATATATTTT.

The chain employs TRBV30 and TRBJ2-7; perhaps D is TRBD1 or TRBD2 (5 bases each). CDR3 length equals 13 residues. CDR1 and CDR2 (germline): GTSNPN, SVGIG (reference sequence). V shed 5 bases and J shed 3 bases, with 14 bases lying between them. DNA for the CDR3: TGTGCCTGGGGAAGAGGGGAAGACTACGAGCAGTACTTC. Translated, it gives CAWGRGEDYEQYF.

This chain joins TRBV28 and TRBJ1-4, with D possibly matching TRBD1 (6 bases). This CDR3 contains 14 residues. Between the trimmed V and J ends, which lost 6 bases and 7 bases, there was a span of 15 bases. Germline V gives CDR1 MDHEN, CDR2 SYDVKM. The CDR3 DNA reads TGTGCCAGCAGCTCGCAGGGGATATTTGAAAAACTGTTTTTT. Encoded protein: CASSSQGIFEKLFF.

The rearrangement links TRBV23-1 to TRBJ2-1; no definite D call. TRBV23-1 is recorded as an ORF, its role being uncertain. Trimming took 1 base from V and 5 from J, leaving 9 bases between them. CDR3 length: 14 amino acids. CDR3 nucleotide sequence: TGCGCCAGCAGTCAATATCCTGGCCACAATGAGCAGTTCTTC. Protein product: CASSQYPGHNEQFF.

DNA for the CDR3: TGTGCCAGCAGTCCAAGAGACAGGCTGGACGGCTACACCTTC. It translates to CASSPRDRLDGYTF. The V gene is TRBV6-5, the J gene TRBJ1-2; D might be TRBD1 (6 bases). The CDR3 runs 14 residues. With 5 bases removed from V and 8 bases from J, the gap between germline ends came to 18 bases. Germline CDR1 reads MNHEY; CDR2 reads SVGAGI.

This chain joins TRBV18 and TRBJ1-1; TRBD1 might be the D (6 bases). The germline V and J ends were trimmed by 6 bases and 7 bases, with 15 bases remaining between them. The germline V gene has CDR1 KGHSH and CDR2 LQKENI. There are 13 residues in the CDR3. This CDR3 is CASSSQGSIEAFF. The CDR3, as DNA: TGTGCCAGCTCTTCACAGGGATCTATTGAAGCTTTCTTT.

V and J are TRBV5-1 and TRBJ1-2; TRBD1 matches 10 bases. CDR1 is SGHRS and CDR2 is YFSETQ in the germline V gene. With V trimmed by 4 bases and J by 6 bases, 9 bases remained unmatched. The CDR3 length is 15 residues. The DNA for the CDR3 is TGCGCCAGCAGCCTGGGACAGGGGAATCTCGATGGCTACACCTTC. Amino acid sequence: CASSLGQGNLDGYTF.

The chain has TRBV7-9 and TRBJ1-1; the D gene is possibly TRBD1 (6 bases). The CDR3 runs to 14 residues. Germline assignment: CDR1 SEHNR and CDR2 FQNEAQ (reference sequence). V was cut by 5 bases and J by 5 bases, with 15 bases left in between. The CDR3 protein is CASSLQGRGTEAFF. CDR3 DNA: TGTGCCAGCAGCCTACAGGGCCGTGGAACTGAAGCTTTCTTT.

The rearrangement links TRBV30 to TRBJ1-6, with TRBD1 identical over 8 bases. Germline CDR1 and CDR2: GTSNPN and SVGIG (reference sequence). The CDR3 spans 13 residues. V lost 5 bases, J lost 6 bases, and 3 bases stayed unmatched. The CDR3, as DNA: TGTGCCTGGGAAACAGGGGGTAATTCACCCCTCCACTTT. This codes for CAWETGGNSPLHF.